This T cell receptor (beta chain) was recovered during a study of regulatory T cells in long-lasting Graves disease. Study background: Persistent Graves' disease denoted over 5 years of antithyroid drugs plus positive TSH receptor antibodies. The study's findings and limits: With persistent disease, TRBV28, TRBJ1-2 and TRBJ2-5 were the favored segments.

As to time point: persistent/refractory GD, antithyroid drugs over 5 years with positive TRAb. PBMC RNA was the source of the TCR library. With iRepertoire HTBI primers and Arm-PCR of CDR3 regions, TCR beta libraries were built. Using its own MiXCR run on the multiplex PCR reads, TCRdb lists one record per CDR3 protein. The data contain 300,000 to 350,000 distinct CDR3 sequences, around 20% of them singletons. The germline V and J ends were trimmed by 8 bases and 7 bases, with 12 bases remaining between them. Germline-derived CDR1 and CDR2 are MNHNS and SASEGT. The CDR3 loop spans 12 amino acids. This clonotype was detected ten times or more. The target antigen is unknown.

The sample was peripheral blood mononuclear cells (PBMCs), taken when the disease was refractory, from a patient treated with antithyroid drugs. The chain uses TRBV6-1 and TRBJ1-5; TRBD1 might be the D (5 bases). This TCR was sampled from a female donor with Graves disease. The CDR3 region has the DNA TGTGCCAGCTGTCCAGGGCTCCAGCCCCAGCATTTT. The encoded protein is CASCPGLQPQHF.